This is a list of T cell receptor beta chains from one sample in a study of radiation and T cells in renal cell carcinoma. The protocol was immunoSEQ multiplex PCR, while the TCRdb copy is restricted to in-frame clones and leaves out a portion. The repertoire holds about 91,000 clones, with over 65% as singletons. The sequenced sample was blood, obtained from a patient whose treatment included radiotherapy and nephrectomy. Receptors were obtained from a man in his sixties with renal cell carcinoma. Both conserved end residues are part of each CDR3. Each record gives: clone size, D gene, J gene, V gene, CDR3 DNA, CDR3 protein. A D gene is named only where the DNA matches it firmly. Clone size, where shown, is once, few, many, or a class for clones that have expanded.

>-|TRBD1|TRBJ2-5|TRBV6-5
TGTGCCAGCAGTTCACCCCGACAGGGTAAAGAGACCCAGTACTTC
CASSSPRQGKETQYF
>-|-|TRBJ2-1|TRBV5-1
TGCGCCAGCAGCTTGCAGGACAGCTCCTACAATGAGCAGTTCTTC
CASSLQDSSYNEQFF
>-|-|TRBJ2-1|TRBV7-2
TGTGCCAGCAGCCAAGGCGTGGGTAGAGGGGTGAATGAGCAGTTCTTC
CASSQGVGRGVNEQFF
>-|TRBD2|TRBJ2-7|TRBV5-1
TGCGCCAGCAGCCGTGGAGCGGGAGGGCCCTACGAGCAGTACTTC
CASSRGAGGPYEQYF
>-|-|TRBJ2-1|TRBV7-9
TGTGCCAGCAGCTTAGGACCAGTATACAATGAGCAGTTCTTC
CASSLGPVYNEQFF
>-|-|TRBJ2-1|TRBV19
TGTGCCAGTAGTATCGGGGTAGCCATCTACAATGAGCAGTTCTTC
CASSIGVAIYNEQFF
>-|TRBD2|TRBJ2-3|TRBV5-1
TGCGCCAGCAGCTTGACTAGCGGGATCACAGATACGCAGTATTTT
CASSLTSGITDTQYF
>-|-|TRBJ2-7|TRBV15
TGTGCCACCAGCAGAGATGGGAACTACGAGCAGTACTTC
CATSRDGNYEQYF
>-|TRBD2|TRBJ2-5|TRBV7-2
TGTGCCAGCAGCGTAACTAGCGGGAAGGGTGAGACCCAGTACTTC
CASSVTSGKGETQYF
>-|TRBD2|TRBJ2-3|TRBV11-3
TGTGCCAGCAGCTTAGGGGGAGGGAGCAGCGATACGCAGTATTTT
CASSLGGGSSDTQYF
>-|TRBD2|TRBJ2-5|TRBV9
TGTGCCAGCAGCGTCAGTAGCGGGACAGAGACCCAGTACTTC
CASSVSSGTETQYF
>few|TRBD2|TRBJ2-7|TRBV5-4
TGTGCCGTACCCAAGGGGACGAGGACTAGCGGGGGGGACTACGAGCAGTACTTC
CAVPKGTRTSGGDYEQYF
>-|TRBD1|TRBJ1-5|TRBV5-6
TGTGCCAGCAGCTTCTCAGGGGGTCAGCCCCAGCATTTT
CASSFSGGQPQHF
>once|TRBD1|TRBJ2-3|TRBV14
TGTGCCAGCAGCCAAGATCGCGCAGGGGGTCCCACAGATACGCAGTATTTT
CASSQDRAGGPTDTQYF
>once|-|TRBJ2-7|TRBV15
TGTGCCACCAGCAGAGATCGGAGAGGAGAGCAGTACTTC
CATSRDRRGEQYF